This T cell receptor (beta chain) was recovered during a study of blood T cell repertoires in COVID-19. Trimming took off 1 base at V and 8 bases at J, with 7 bases between the two ends. The CDR3 spans 13 residues. Germline V CDR1 and CDR2: SGHRS, YFSETQ. Each participant's cohort was designated according to participant-reported clinical history. This table comes from immunoSEQ multiplex PCR, and its TCRdb copy is limited to in-frame clones, with some not included. The data show roughly 160,000 clones, about 80% seen once. This clone has only a few counts. This receptor was identified in a woman aged 55-70 years who had recovered from COVID-19. The specimen sequenced was PBMCs or T cells enriched from blood (not recorded which). The chain couples TRBV5-1 to TRBJ1-6; no clear D gene. CDR3 DNA: TGCGCCAGCAGCTTGCAGGATGATTCACCCCTCCACTTT. Its translation is CASSLQDDSPLHF. The complete variable domain, with remaining parts taken from reference TRBV5-1 and TRBJ1-6, reads KAGVTQTPRYLIKTRGQQVTLSCSPISGHRSVSWYQQTPGQGLQFLFEYFSETQRNKGNFPGRFSGRQFSNSRSEMNVSTLELGDSALYLCASSLQDDSPLHFGNGTRLTVT.